The rows below give T cell receptor beta chains drawn from one sample of a study of blood T cells in healthy people across ages. TCRdb redid the calling of the 5' RACE reads with MiXCR, one entry per CDR3 protein. Of approximately 780,000 distinct CDR3 sequences listed, roughly 25% are singletons. Separately, the same data were catalogued under a study of T cells of mothers and their children.

Sequenced material: blood. The receptor source for this set is a boy between 10 and 17 years old in good health. Both conserved end residues are part of each CDR3. D genes are given only for firm matches.

j_call d_call v_call cdr3_aa
TRBJ1-1 NA TRBV5-4 CASSEGKPGHGNTEAFF
TRBJ2-5 NA TRBV20-1 CSARDLAVGETQYF
TRBJ2-4 NA TRBV5-4 CASYRGGSAKNIQYF
TRBJ2-5 NA TRBV4-1 CASSQPTRGETQYF
TRBJ1-1 NA TRBV7-2 CASSLGGWRASTEAFF
TRBJ1-1 TRBD1 TRBV6-1 CASSTGTVDMNTEAFF
TRBJ2-2 NA TRBV12-3/TRBV12-4 CAIAGRGASGNTGELFF
TRBJ2-5 NA TRBV30 CAWSAGTNQETQYF
TRBJ1-4 TRBD1 TRBV12-3/TRBV12-4 CASSGDRGGGEKLFF
TRBJ2-1 TRBD1 TRBV7-9 CASKSGGSYNGQFF
TRBJ2-7 NA TRBV14 CASSQDQGSEEQYF
TRBJ2-1 NA TRBV20-1 CSARVVDRTDNEQFF
NA TRBD1 TRBV28 CASSVGTGDILSSYEQYF
TRBJ2-4 TRBD2 TRBV7-9 CASRDSGGGKNIQYF
TRBJ1-1 TRBD1 TRBV5-1 CASSLSGTGISEAFF
TRBJ1-2 NA TRBV5-1 CASSSGVRGNGYTF
TRBJ2-5 TRBD2 TRBV7-9 CASRPKEGTTETQYF
TRBJ2-5 NA TRBV7-8 CASSLAGPHRETQYF
TRBJ2-5 NA TRBV6-1 CASSEYTDQETQYF
TRBJ2-1 NA TRBV12-3/TRBV12-4 CASSRASNEQFF
NA NA TRBV7-2 CASSLSVENRVLSYEQYF
TRBJ1-4 TRBD1 TRBV5-1 CASSPDRGLEKLFF
NA TRBD2 TRBV7-9 CASSRGGGTIYEQYF
TRBJ2-4 NA TRBV15 CATSPARGRGNIQYF
TRBJ1-1 TRBD1 TRBV2 CASSEGQGRVEAFF
TRBJ2-1 NA TRBV6-1 CASSEGWSSHNEQFF
TRBJ2-5 TRBD2 TRBV6-2/TRBV6-3 CASSYSPSGAGGRETQYF
TRBJ1-1 NA TRBV15 CATSRVGDRWTEAFF
TRBJ1-4 NA TRBV20-1 CSAPLQEKLFF
TRBJ2-5 TRBD2 TRBV29-1 CSVGLAGGPGAQYF
TRBJ1-2 NA TRBV7-9 CASSPPDPANYGYTF
TRBJ2-5 NA TRBV19 CASSIGGKQTQYF
TRBJ1-2 NA TRBV6-5 CASSPNTGQRNYGYTF
TRBJ2-3 NA TRBV10-3 CAISETQTHTQYF
TRBJ2-1 NA TRBV20-1 CSAALVGYNEQFF
TRBJ2-5 TRBD2 TRBV19 CASSSRRGSSQETQYF
TRBJ2-2 NA TRBV9 CASSVAAGYGTGELFF
TRBJ2-6 NA TRBV5-1 CASSLGSGANVLTF
TRBJ2-1 NA TRBV6-6 CASTDPDASYNEQFF
NA TRBD1 TRBV20-1 CSASSGQNHYEQYF
TRBJ1-1 NA TRBV5-1 CASSLTGSYAEAFF
TRBJ1-4 NA TRBV18 CASSPPGGVKLLFF
NA TRBD1 TRBV5-5 CASSTTNTGGRGNEQFF
TRBJ2-3 TRBD2 TRBV5-1 CASSGLAGGPDTQYF
TRBJ2-1 TRBD2 TRBV4-2 CASSPRTSGGKDLYNEQFF
TRBJ2-5 TRBD1 TRBV12-3/TRBV12-4 CASSFRQGVLETQYF
TRBJ1-1 NA TRBV24-1 CATSENRPPGTEAFF
TRBJ1-1 NA TRBV5-4 CASSLERPMNTEAFF
TRBJ1-1 NA TRBV6-5 CASSYSPARVNTEAFF
TRBJ2-3 NA TRBV6-4 CASSVESGTDTQYF
TRBJ2-3 NA TRBV9 CACSVGSTDTQYF